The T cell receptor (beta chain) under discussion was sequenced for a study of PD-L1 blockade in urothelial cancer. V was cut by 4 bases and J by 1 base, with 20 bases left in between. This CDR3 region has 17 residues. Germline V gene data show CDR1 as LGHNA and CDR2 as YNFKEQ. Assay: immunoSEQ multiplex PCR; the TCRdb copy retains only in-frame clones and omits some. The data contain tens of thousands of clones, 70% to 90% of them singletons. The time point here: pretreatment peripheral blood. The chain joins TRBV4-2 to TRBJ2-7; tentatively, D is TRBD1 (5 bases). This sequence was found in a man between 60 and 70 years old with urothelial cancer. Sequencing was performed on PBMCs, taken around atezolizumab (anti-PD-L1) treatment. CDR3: CASSLGHKVFNSYEQYF. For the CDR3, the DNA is TGTGCCAGCAGCCTGGGGCACAAGGTATTCAATTCCTACGAGCAGTACTTC.